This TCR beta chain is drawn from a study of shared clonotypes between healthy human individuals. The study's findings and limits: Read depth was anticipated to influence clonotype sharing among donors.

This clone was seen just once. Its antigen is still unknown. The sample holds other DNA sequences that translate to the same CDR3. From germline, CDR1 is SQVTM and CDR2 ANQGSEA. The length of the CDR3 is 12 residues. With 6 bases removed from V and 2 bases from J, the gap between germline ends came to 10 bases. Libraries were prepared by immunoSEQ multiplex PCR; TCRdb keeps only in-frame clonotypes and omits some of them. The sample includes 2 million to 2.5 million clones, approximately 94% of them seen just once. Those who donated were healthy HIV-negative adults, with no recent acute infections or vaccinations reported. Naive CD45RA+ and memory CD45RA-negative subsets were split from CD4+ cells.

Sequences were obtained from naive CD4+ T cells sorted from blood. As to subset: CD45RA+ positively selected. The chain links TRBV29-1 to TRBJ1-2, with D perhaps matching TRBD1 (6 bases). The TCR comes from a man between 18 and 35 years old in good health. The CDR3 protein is CSVDGQNYGYTF. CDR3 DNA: TGCAGCGTAGACGGACAGAACTATGGCTACACCTTC. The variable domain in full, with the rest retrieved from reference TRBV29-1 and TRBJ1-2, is SAVISQKPSRDICQRGTSLTIQCQVDSQVTMMFWYRQQPGQSLTLIATANQGSEATYESGFVIDKFPISRPNLTFSTLTVSNMSPEDSSIYLCSVDGQNYGYTFGSGTRLTVV.